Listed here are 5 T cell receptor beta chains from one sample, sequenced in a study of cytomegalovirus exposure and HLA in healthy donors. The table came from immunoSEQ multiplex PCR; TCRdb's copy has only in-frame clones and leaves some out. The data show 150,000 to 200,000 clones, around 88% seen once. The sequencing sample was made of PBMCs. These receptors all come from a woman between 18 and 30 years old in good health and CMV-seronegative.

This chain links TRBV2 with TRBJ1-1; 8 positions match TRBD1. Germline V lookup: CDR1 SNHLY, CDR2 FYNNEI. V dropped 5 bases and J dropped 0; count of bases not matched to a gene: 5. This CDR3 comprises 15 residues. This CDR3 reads CASSSDRALNTEAFF. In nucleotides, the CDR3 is TGTGCCAGCAGTTCGGACAGGGCTTTGAACACTGAAGCTTTCTTT.

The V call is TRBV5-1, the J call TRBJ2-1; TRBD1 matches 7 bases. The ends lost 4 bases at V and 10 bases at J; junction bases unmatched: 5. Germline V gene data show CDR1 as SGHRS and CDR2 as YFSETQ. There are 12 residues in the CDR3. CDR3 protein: CASSADRDEQFF. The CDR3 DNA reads TGCGCCAGCAGCGCCGACAGGGACGAGCAGTTCTTC.

CDR3 region: CASSISGTGGANQFTEAFF. Here the CDR3 DNA reads TGTGCCAGCAGTATCTCCGGGACAGGGGGCGCAAATCAGTTCACTGAAGCTTTCTTT. The chain has TRBV27 and TRBJ1-1; 12 bases are a match to TRBD1. CDR1 MNHEY and CDR2 SMNVEV come from the germline V gene (reference sequence). CDR3 length: 19 amino acids. V lost 5 bases, J lost 4 bases, and 17 bases stayed unmatched.

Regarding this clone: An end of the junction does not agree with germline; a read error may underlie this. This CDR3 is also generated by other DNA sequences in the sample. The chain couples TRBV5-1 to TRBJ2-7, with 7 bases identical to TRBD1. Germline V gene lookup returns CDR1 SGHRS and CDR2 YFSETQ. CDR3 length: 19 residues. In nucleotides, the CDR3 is TGCGCCAGCAGCTTACCACCGGGACAGCCAGCTTTGAGCTCCTATGAGCAGTACTTC. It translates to CASSLPPGQPALSSYEQYF.

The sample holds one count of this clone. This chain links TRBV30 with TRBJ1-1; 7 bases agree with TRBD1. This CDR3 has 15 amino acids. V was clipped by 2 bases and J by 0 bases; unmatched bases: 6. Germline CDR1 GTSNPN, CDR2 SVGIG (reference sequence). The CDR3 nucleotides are TGTGCCTGGAGTACCCCCGGGACAGTGAACACTGAAGCTTTCTTT. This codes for CAWSTPGTVNTEAFF.